This TCR beta chain was documented in a study of neurological immune-mediated disorders. In this sample, this clonotype turned up many times. Antigen: not known. Germline CDR1 SGHVS, CDR2 FQNEAQ. V dropped 4 bases and J dropped 3; count of bases not matched to a gene: 13. The CDR3 extends over 18 amino acids. Study results and caveats: Association of the multiple sclerosis repertoire cluster with clinical or MRI features was not observed for any feature. When grouped phylogenetically, the repertoires of 18 of the 34 multiple sclerosis patients fell together in one related-CDR3 cluster, which is a possible signature.

cDNA was made by 5'RACE with 10-nucleotide random UMIs. Each CDR3 protein gets one entry after TCRdb re-called the 5' RACE reads with MiXCR. The table has about 55,000 distinct CDR3 sequences, 4% seen once. The V and J genes are TRBV7-8 and TRBJ1-1; 11 bases match TRBD1. The source of this sequence is a woman in her thirties or forties with multiple sclerosis. Sequencing was done on a sample of CD4+ T cells from blood. CDR3 in DNA: TGTGCCAGCAGCTCTAGGGACAGGGGGATGTTTTGGGACACTGAAGCTTTCTTT. It codes for CASSSRDRGMFWDTEAFF.